Below are 10 T cell receptor beta chains sequenced from a single sample in a study of cytomegalovirus exposure and HLA in healthy donors. It was with 60 Vbeta and 13 Jbeta primers that the PCR ran. Data came from immunoSEQ multiplex PCR; TCRdb stores just in-frame clones and leaves some out. The sample records approximately 160,000 clones, 77% being singletons. Sequencing was performed on PBMCs. The receptors originated from a woman in her 30s in good health and CMV-seronegative.

The V call is TRBV6-4, the J call TRBJ2-7; TRBD2 aligns across 8 bases. Germline-derived CDR1 and CDR2 are MRHNA and SNTAGT. V lost 3 bases and J lost 2; bases outside the gene matches: 6. The CDR3 contains 15 residues. The CDR3 DNA sequence: TGTGCCAGCAGTGATCCGGGACTAGTCCCCTACGAGCAGTACTTC. This translates into CASSDPGLVPYEQYF.

The chain uses TRBV25-1 and TRBJ2-5; D perhaps matches TRBD1 (6 bases). V lost 0 bases to trimming and J lost 5 bases, with 19 bases between them. This CDR3 has 17 amino acids. CDR1 is MGHDK, CDR2 SYGVNS, per germline. The DNA for the CDR3 is TGTGCCAGCAGTGAATATAGGGGCCAGGGGAAGAGGGAGACCCAGTACTTC. Amino acids: CASSEYRGQGKRETQYF.

This clone was found a few times. In DNA, the CDR3 is TGTGCCAGCAGCCCCTATCGGAAAGGGGATTATGGCTACACCTTC. The encoded protein is CASSPYRKGDYGYTF. This rearrangement joins TRBV14 to TRBJ1-2; a weak D match, TRBD1 (5 bases). CDR3 length: 15 amino acids. V lost 4 bases, J lost 5 bases, and 17 bases lay in between. Looked up from germline, CDR1 is SGHDN and CDR2 is FVKESK.

This clone was observed a handful of times. The V call is TRBV10-3, the J call TRBJ2-5; D is perhaps TRBD1 (5 bases). Trimming cost V 10 bases and J 1 base, with 7 bases left between them. The CDR3 is 11 residues long. CDR1 and CDR2 (germline): ENHRY, SYGVKD. CDR3 residues: CATRAQETQYF. The DNA of the CDR3 is TGTGCCACCAGGGCCCAAGAGACCCAGTACTTC.

This clone has only one observation. V usage is TRBV2 and J usage is TRBJ1-1, with TRBD1 as a possible D gene (5 bases). Germline V gene lookup returns CDR1 SNHLY and CDR2 FYNNEI. The CDR3 totals 14 residues. V was trimmed by 8 bases and J by 4 bases, leaving 17 bases between them. The CDR3 spells CASGGRARGTEAFF. The CDR3 DNA reads as TGTGCCAGCGGGGGGAGGGCTAGGGGCACTGAAGCTTTCTTT.

In its sample, this clone was seen many times. This chain uses TRBV21-1 with TRBJ1-4; TRBD1 is the table's D call, not checked against the DNA. TRBV21-1 corresponds to a pseudogene. The CDR3 totals 14 residues. As DNA, the CDR3 is TGTGCCAGCAGCATCCCCGGGTGGGGCGGAAAACTGTTTTTT. The encoded protein is CASSIPGWGGKLFF.

The J gene is TRBJ2-7, the V gene TRBV9; TRBD2 matches 7 bases. With V trimmed by 3 bases and J by 2 bases, 11 bases remained unmatched. Germline CDR1 is SGDLS and CDR2 is YYNGEE. The CDR3 runs to 16 residues. CDR3 sequence: CASSAVGGDGTYEQYF. CDR3 nucleotide sequence: TGTGCCAGCAGCGCTGTGGGAGGGGACGGAACCTACGAGCAGTACTTC.

The chain has TRBV4-1 and TRBJ2-4; 7 nucleotides agree with TRBD1. This CDR3 region has 17 residues. V was clipped by 1 base and J by 3 bases; unmatched bases: 9. The germline V gene has CDR1 MGHRA and CDR2 YSYEKL. CDR3 region: CASSQVLDRSGKNIQYF. Written as DNA, the CDR3 is TGCGCCAGCAGCCAAGTTCTGGACAGGTCCGGCAAAAACATTCAGTACTTC.

Remarks on this clone: At one of its ends the junction is not consistent with the germline gene, which may arise from a read error. The chain combines TRBV5-1 with TRBJ1-3, with 11 positions matching TRBD1. Per the germline V gene, CDR1 is SGHRS and CDR2 is YFSETQ. CDR3 length: 17 residues. CDR3 amino acids: CTSSLSDRGLSGNTIYF. The CDR3 bases are TGCACCAGCAGCTTGTCGGACAGGGGGCTTTCTGGAAACACCATATATTTT. The full variable domain, rest sourced from reference TRBV5-1 and TRBJ1-3, is KAGVTQTPRYLIKTRGQQVTLSCSPISGHRSVSWYQQTPGQGLQFLFEYFSETQRNKGNFPGRFSGRQFSNSRSEMNVSTLELGDSALYLCTSSLSDRGLSGNTIYFGEGSWLTVV.

The chain carries TRBV9 and TRBJ2-7, with 11 nucleotides matching TRBD1. CDR3 size: 17 residues. Germline loops: CDR1 SGDLS, CDR2 YYNGEE. V lost 0 bases to trimming and J lost 5 bases; unmatched junction nucleotides: 10. The chain's CDR3 is CASSVAGPGTGGHEQYF. The CDR3 DNA follows: TGTGCCAGCAGCGTAGCGGGACCCGGGACAGGGGGACACGAGCAGTACTTC.